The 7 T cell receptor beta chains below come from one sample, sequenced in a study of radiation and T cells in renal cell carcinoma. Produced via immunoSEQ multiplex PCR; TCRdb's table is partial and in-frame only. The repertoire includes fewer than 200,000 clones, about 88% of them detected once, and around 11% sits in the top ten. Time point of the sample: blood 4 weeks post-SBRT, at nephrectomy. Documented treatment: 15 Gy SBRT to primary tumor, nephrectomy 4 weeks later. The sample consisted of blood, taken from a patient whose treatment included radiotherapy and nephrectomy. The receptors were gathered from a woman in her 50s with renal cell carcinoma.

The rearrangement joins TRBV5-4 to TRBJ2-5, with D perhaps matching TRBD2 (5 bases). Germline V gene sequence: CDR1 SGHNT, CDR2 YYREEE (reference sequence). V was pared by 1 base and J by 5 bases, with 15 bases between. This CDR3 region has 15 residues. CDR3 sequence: CASSLPPRERETQYF. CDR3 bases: TGTGCCAGCAGCTTGCCTCCGAGGGAGCGCGAGACCCAGTACTTC.

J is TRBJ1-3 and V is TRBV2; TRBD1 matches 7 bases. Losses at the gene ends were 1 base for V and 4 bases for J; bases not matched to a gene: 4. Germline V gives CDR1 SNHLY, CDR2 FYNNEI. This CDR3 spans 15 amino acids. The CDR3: CASSEGGRGGNTIYF. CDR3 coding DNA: TGTGCCAGCAGTGAAGGAGGCAGGGGGGGAAACACCATATATTTT.

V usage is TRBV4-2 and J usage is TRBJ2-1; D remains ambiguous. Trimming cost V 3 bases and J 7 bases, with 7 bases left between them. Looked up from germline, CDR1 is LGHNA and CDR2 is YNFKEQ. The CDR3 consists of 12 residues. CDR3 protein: CASSQGRNEQFF. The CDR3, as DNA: TGTGCCAGCAGCCAGGGAAGAAATGAGCAGTTCTTC.

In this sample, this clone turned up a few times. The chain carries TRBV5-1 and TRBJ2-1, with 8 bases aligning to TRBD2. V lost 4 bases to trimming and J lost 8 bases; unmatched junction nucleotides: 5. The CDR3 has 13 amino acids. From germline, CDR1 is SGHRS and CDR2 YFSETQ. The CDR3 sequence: CASSLPGGDEQFF. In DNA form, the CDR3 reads TGCGCCAGCAGCCTCCCGGGAGGGGATGAGCAGTTCTTC.

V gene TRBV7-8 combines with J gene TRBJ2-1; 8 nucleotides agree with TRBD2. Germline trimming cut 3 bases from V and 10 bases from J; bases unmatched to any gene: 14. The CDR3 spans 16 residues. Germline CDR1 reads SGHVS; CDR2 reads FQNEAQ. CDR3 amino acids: CASSFVSGRGGKEQFF. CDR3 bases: TGTGCCAGCAGCTTTGTATCGGGCCGGGGGGGAAAGGAGCAGTTCTTC.

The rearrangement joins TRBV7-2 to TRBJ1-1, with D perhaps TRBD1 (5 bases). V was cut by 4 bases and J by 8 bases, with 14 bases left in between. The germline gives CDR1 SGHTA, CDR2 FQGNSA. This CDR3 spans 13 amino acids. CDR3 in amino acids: CASSSRDGLEAFF. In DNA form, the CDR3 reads TGTGCCAGCAGCTCCCGGGACGGCCTAGAAGCTTTCTTT.

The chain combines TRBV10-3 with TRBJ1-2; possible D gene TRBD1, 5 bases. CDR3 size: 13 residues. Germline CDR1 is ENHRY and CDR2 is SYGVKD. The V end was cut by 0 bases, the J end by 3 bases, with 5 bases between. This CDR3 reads CAISESRDYGYTF. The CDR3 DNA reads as TGTGCCATCAGTGAGTCCAGGGACTATGGCTACACCTTC.